This T cell receptor beta chain was sequenced in a study of control samples from healthy donors and cancer patients. Profiling relied on immunoSEQ multiplex PCR, and the TCRdb table lists in-frame clones only, not all of them. The profile shows over 80,000 clones, approximately 80% of them singletons. Germline CDR1 SGDLS, CDR2 YYNGEE. J was trimmed by 2 bases and V by 4 bases; bases with no gene match: 20. The length of the CDR3 is 21 residues. The receptor was isolated from a woman in her 30s in good health. V gene TRBV9 combines with J gene TRBJ1-3, with 11 bases aligning to TRBD1. Material for sequencing was blood. The CDR3 DNA reads TGTGCCAGCAGCCCTCACCCAGGGTCTCTCGGACAGGGGGCAGCTGGAAACACCATATATTTT. It encodes CASSPHPGSLGQGAAGNTIYF.